Below are 27 T cell receptor beta chains sequenced from a single sample in a study of blood T cell repertoires in COVID-19. Sequenced by immunoSEQ multiplex PCR; TCRdb stores in-frame clones only, minus some. The table lists tens of thousands of clones, approximately 82% of them singletons, with approximately 10% in the top ten. The specimen sequenced was peripheral blood. The receptors here all came from a human donor in a cohort sampled during active COVID-19.

The rearrangement links TRBV6-5 to TRBJ2-7, with a weak D call TRBD1 (6 bases). The length of the CDR3 is 11 residues. Looked up from germline, CDR1 is MNHEY and CDR2 is SVGAGI. The V and J ends lost 10 bases and 5 bases respectively, with 12 bases between them. Here the CDR3 reads CATYRDHEQYF. As DNA, the CDR3 is TGTGCCACATACAGGGACCACGAGCAGTACTTC.

This clone has just one count. The rearrangement uses TRBV7-2 and TRBJ1-1; a possible D gene is TRBD1 (5 bases). V shed 1 base and J shed 2 bases, with 11 bases lying between them. This CDR3 is 15 amino acids long. The V gene's germline CDR1 is SGHTA and CDR2 FQGNSA. The CDR3 nucleotides are TGTGCCAGCAGCTTAGTAGCGGGACTCAACACTGAAGCTTTCTTT. Translating gives CASSLVAGLNTEAFF.

This clone was detected once. The chain links TRBV6-5 to TRBJ2-5; the D is unclear. The ends were cut back, 2 bases at V and 1 base at J, with 11 bases in the middle. CDR3 size: 15 residues. CDR1 is MNHEY, CDR2 SVGAGI, per germline. The CDR3 DNA reads as TGTGCCAGCAGTTACGCGAACAGATTCCAAGAGACCCAGTACTTC. Its protein is CASSYANRFQETQYF.

The chain couples TRBV28 to TRBJ1-3, with a tentative D call TRBD1 (6 bases). The length of the CDR3 is 16 residues. The ends were cut back, 6 bases at V and 4 bases at J, with 19 bases in the middle. Per germline, CDR1 MDHEN and CDR2 SYDVKM. CDR3 bases: TGTGCCAGCAGGACCACCCAGGGGAGCGTAGGAAACACCATATATTTT. This translates into CASRTTQGSVGNTIYF. Supplemented by reference TRBV28 and TRBJ1-3, the full variable domain reads DVKVTQSSRYLVKRTGEKVFLECVQDMDHENMFWYRQDPGLGLRLIYFSYDVKMKEKGDIPEGYSVSREKKERFSLILESASTNQTSMYLCASRTTQGSVGNTIYFGEGSWLTVV.

The chain has TRBV4-2 and TRBJ2-5; 8 nucleotides agree with TRBD1. The CDR3 covers 14 residues. V shed 4 bases and J 5 bases; nucleotides not matched to a gene: 6. CDR1 and CDR2 from the germline V gene are LGHNA and YNFKEQ. The CDR3 coding sequence is TGTGCCAGCAGCCCGGCGGACAGGGATGAGACCCAGTACTTC. This codes for CASSPADRDETQYF.

The chain combines TRBV4-1 with TRBJ1-6; D unclear. Trimming removed 3 bases at V and 7 bases at J, with 7 bases between. The V gene's germline CDR1 is MGHRA and CDR2 YSYEKL. CDR3 length: 13 amino acids. This chain's CDR3 is CASSQAGNSPLHF. CDR3 DNA sequence: TGCGCCAGCAGCCAGGCGGGGAATTCACCCCTCCACTTT.

This chain uses TRBV3-1 (or the pseudogene TRBV3-2) with TRBJ1-6; TRBD1 agrees at 7 bases. Germline V lookup: CDR1 LGHDT, CDR2 YNNKEL (reference sequence). V shed 1 base, J shed 6 bases, and the junction held 0 bases outside the gene matches. The CDR3 covers 14 residues. The CDR3 DNA reads as TGTGCCAGCAGCCAAGCAGGGGGTAATTCACCCCTCCACTTT. It codes for CASSQAGGNSPLHF.

This chain joins TRBV19 and TRBJ1-1; possibly TRBD1 for D (5 bases). The CDR3 sequence is 17 residues long. V lost 5 bases and J 0 bases, leaving 19 bases between the germline ends. Germline assignment: CDR1 LNHDA and CDR2 SQIVND (reference sequence). The CDR3 sequence: CASSFSTVRWMNTEAFF. The CDR3 bases are TGTGCCAGTAGTTTCTCGACAGTAAGGTGGATGAACACTGAAGCTTTCTTT. Full variable domain (remainder filled in from reference TRBV19 and TRBJ1-1): DGGITQSPKYLFRKEGQNVTLSCEQNLNHDAMYWYRQDPGQGLRLIYYSQIVNDFQKGDIAEGYSVSREKKESFPLTVTSAQKNPTAFYLCASSFSTVRWMNTEAFFGQGTRLTVV.

The rearrangement joins TRBV5-1 to TRBJ2-7, with D maybe TRBD1 (6 bases). This CDR3 has 15 residues. The germline V gene encodes CDR1 SGHRS and CDR2 YFSETQ. Trimming removed 0 bases at V and 2 bases at J, with 12 bases between. The DNA of the CDR3 is TGCGCCAGCAGCTTGGGGCAGGGGATTCCCTACGAGCAGTACTTC. Translation gives CASSLGQGIPYEQYF.

As DNA, the CDR3 is TGTGCCAGCAGTGAATATGGGGCAGGGCGGGGTGGTGGCTACACCTTC. Translated, it gives CASSEYGAGRGGGYTF. J is TRBJ1-2 and V is TRBV25-1, with D possibly being TRBD1 (5 bases). This CDR3 is built from 16 residues. V was pared by 0 bases and J by 7 bases, with 18 bases between. Germline V gene lookup returns CDR1 MGHDK and CDR2 SYGVNS.

This clone was recorded once. For the CDR3, the DNA is TGTGCCAGCTCCCTTACTAGCGGGAGCGATACGCAGTATTTT. Translation: CASSLTSGSDTQYF. This chain links TRBV2 with TRBJ2-3; TRBD2 aligns across 11 bases. The CDR3 sequence is 14 residues long. CDR1 SNHLY and CDR2 FYNNEI come from the germline V gene. The V gene end was trimmed by 8 bases and the J gene end by 6 bases; junction bases not matched to a gene: 7.

This clone occurred once. The chain joins TRBV6-5 to TRBJ2-5; no clear D gene. The germline CDR1 and CDR2 sequences are MNHEY and SVGAGI. CDR3 size: 13 residues. V was cut by 7 bases and J by 0 bases, with 9 bases left in between. CDR3 nucleotides: TGTGCCAGCACCGAGCTTTACCAAGAGACCCAGTACTTC. It codes for CASTELYQETQYF.

This rearrangement joins TRBV5-1 to TRBJ1-3; weak D call: TRBD1 (5 bases). The CDR3 has 16 residues. V was clipped by 4 bases and J by 1 base, with 15 bases between them. The germline CDR1 and CDR2 sequences are SGHRS and YFSETQ. The CDR3 bases are TGCGCCAGCAGCGTCCAGACAGCGTTTTCTGGAAACACCATATATTTT. Its protein product is CASSVQTAFSGNTIYF.

The chain recombines TRBV5-8 with TRBJ2-7, with 7 bases identical to TRBD1. This CDR3 spans 14 amino acids. Trimming at V came to 3 bases and at J to 9 bases, leaving 12 bases not matched to a gene. Germline CDR1 SGHTS, CDR2 YDEGEE. The CDR3 sequence is CASSWGQLPVGQYF. The CDR3 DNA sequence: TGTGCCAGCAGCTGGGGACAGCTCCCGGTCGGGCAGTACTTC.

The gene calls are TRBV2 and TRBJ1-4, with 7 bases identical to TRBD1. The CDR3 spans 13 residues. Trimming at V came to 7 bases and at J to 7 bases, leaving 6 bases not matched to a gene. Germline CDR1 and CDR2: SNHLY and FYNNEI. The CDR3 bases are TGTGCCAGCAATGAGGGGGCCGCTGAAAAACTGTTTTTT. Translation: CASNEGAAEKLFF.

The V gene is TRBV7-2, the J gene TRBJ1-1, with a weak D call TRBD1 (6 bases). The CDR3 loop spans 15 amino acids. Germline-derived CDR1 and CDR2 are SGHTA and FQGNSA. V gave up 6 bases and J gave up 1 base, with 15 bases separating them. The DNA for the CDR3 is TGTGCCAGCAGGCCCGGGGGGCAGGGGAACACTGAAGCTTTCTTT. Its protein product is CASRPGGQGNTEAFF.

V gene TRBV6-6 combines with J gene TRBJ1-5, with D possibly being TRBD1 (6 bases). The germline CDR1 and CDR2 sequences are MNHNY and SVGAGI (reference sequence). There are 14 residues in the CDR3. With 6 bases removed from V and 4 bases from J, the gap between germline ends came to 13 bases. In DNA form, the CDR3 reads TGTGCCAGCAGCCGATGGGACACGAATCAGCCCCAGCATTTT. This sequence encodes CASSRWDTNQPQHF.

The chain joins TRBV9 to TRBJ2-1; a weak D match, TRBD2 (6 bases). Looked up from germline, CDR1 is SGDLS and CDR2 is YYNGEE. V shed 2 bases and J shed 8 bases, with 17 bases lying between them. CDR3 size: 15 residues. CDR3 protein: CASSVTGERGDEQFF. In nucleotides, the CDR3 is TGTGCCAGCAGCGTTACGGGAGAAAGAGGGGATGAGCAGTTCTTC.

The chain carries TRBV7-9 and TRBJ1-4; unclear D gene. Trimming took off 5 bases at V and 11 bases at J, with 12 bases between the two ends. This CDR3 is built from 12 residues. CDR1 and CDR2 (germline): SEHNR, FQNEAQ (reference sequence). The CDR3 nucleotides are TGTGCCAGCAGCCAAAATTCGGGGAAACTGTTTTTT. This encodes CASSQNSGKLFF. Variable domain in full (rest from reference TRBV7-9 and TRBJ1-4): DTGVSQNPRHKITKRGQNVTFRCDPISEHNRLYWYRQTLGQGPEFLTYFQNEAQLEKSRLLSDRFSAERPKGSFSTLEIQRTEQGDSAMYLCASSQNSGKLFFGSGTQLSVL.

The chain recombines TRBV11-2 with TRBJ2-7, with a weak D call TRBD2 (7 bases). V dropped 1 base and J dropped 4 bases, with 17 bases sitting between them. Germline-derived CDR1 and CDR2 are SGHAT and FQNNGV. The length of the CDR3 is 16 residues. CDR3 amino acids: CASSLVGGTTQYEQYF. As DNA, the CDR3 is TGTGCCAGCAGCTTAGTAGGGGGGACTACACAATACGAGCAGTACTTC.

This clone appeared a single time. The V gene is TRBV28, the J gene TRBJ1-1, with D possibly TRBD1 on 6 matching bases. CDR3 size: 13 residues. V lost 6 bases, J lost 5 bases, and 13 bases lay in between. From germline, CDR1 is MDHEN and CDR2 SYDVKM. The CDR3 reads CASRGGGKTEAFF. In DNA, the CDR3 is TGTGCCAGCAGAGGGGGTGGGAAGACTGAAGCTTTCTTT.

The chain has TRBV18 and TRBJ2-3; D ambiguous. Trimming removed 2 bases from V and 1 base from J, with 7 bases in between. In germline, CDR1 is KGHSH, CDR2 LQKENI. This CDR3 is 14 amino acids long. The CDR3 reads CASSPIEGTDTQYF. The CDR3 bases are TGTGCCAGCTCACCAATAGAAGGCACAGATACGCAGTATTTT.

The chain recombines TRBV6-6 with TRBJ1-4; TRBD1 matches at 8 bases. V shed 8 bases and J 4 bases; nucleotides not matched to a gene: 3. The CDR3 has 13 residues. CDR1 and CDR2 (germline): MNHNY, SVGAGI (reference sequence). CDR3 loop: CASLRGLNEKLFF. The CDR3 nucleotides are TGTGCCAGCCTCAGGGGGCTTAATGAAAAACTGTTTTTT.

The rearrangement uses TRBV4-1 and TRBJ2-4; TRBD2 agrees at 9 bases. There are 15 residues in the CDR3. Germline values: CDR1 MGHRA, CDR2 YSYEKL. Losses at the gene ends were 0 bases for V and 6 bases for J; bases not matched to a gene: 3. The CDR3 DNA reads TGCGCCAGCAGCCAAGATAGCGGGGGAGTAAACATTCAGTACTTC. It yields the protein CASSQDSGGVNIQYF.

This clone has only a few counts. The genes are TRBV5-6 and TRBJ2-1; 11 nucleotides align to TRBD2. Trimming at V came to 4 bases and at J to 4 bases, leaving 4 bases not matched to a gene. This CDR3 spans 15 amino acids. The germline CDR1 and CDR2 sequences are SGHDT and YYEEEE. The CDR3 nucleotides read TGTGCCAGCAGCACGACTAGCGGGGATTACAATGAGCAGTTCTTC. Amino acid sequence: CASSTTSGDYNEQFF.

V is TRBV3-1 (or the pseudogene TRBV3-2) and J is TRBJ1-3; 7 bases align to TRBD1. The V gene end was trimmed by 3 bases and the J gene end by 3 bases; junction bases not matched to a gene: 5. This CDR3 spans 15 amino acids. Germline V gene data show CDR1 as LGHDT and CDR2 as YNNKEL (reference sequence). CDR3 nucleotides: TGTGCCAGCAGCCAGCAGGGGGTTTATGGAAACACCATATATTTT. Translated: CASSQQGVYGNTIYF.

This clone was found a few times. The chain recombines TRBV23-1 with TRBJ1-5; D uncertain. TRBV23-1 is sorted into the ORF group, with uncertain function. Trimming pared 7 bases from V and 5 bases from J, leaving 27 bases between. CDR3 length: 18 residues. The CDR3 DNA reads as TGCGCCAGCATACCTTCTCAGAGGAGGCCGTCCATGGATCAGCCCCAGCATTTT. Translating it yields CASIPSQRRPSMDQPQHF.